A selection of T cell receptor beta chains follows, all from one sample in a study of T cells expressing NK-cell markers. For each CDR3 protein, TCRdb gives one entry from its re-call of the 5' RACE reads, without DNA. The sample table includes roughly 390,000 distinct CDR3 sequences. The sample comprised blood T cells: a sorted CD56 or NKG2C T cell subset, CD4+ or CD8+ T cells, or bulk PBMC T cells (not recorded which). The origin of the receptors is a man aged 18-70 years in good health. The CDR3 runs from the conserved cysteine through the conserved F or W.

>TRBV21-1|TRBJ2-5
CASSLRLAGLLGETQYF
>TRBV28|TRBJ2-7
CASRSSAGLGSYEQYF
>TRBV28|TRBJ2-1
CASSLLGQRGSYNEQFF
>TRBV2|TRBJ1-6
CASSLRRGDNSPLHF
>TRBV18|TRBJ1-2
CASSLSRERRDYTF
>TRBV29-1|TRBJ1-2
CSVEFSLVRYGYTF
>TRBV7-9|TRBJ1-6
CASSPGLNNSPLHF
>TRBV15|TRBJ2-1
CATSREEAFREQFF
>TRBV27|TRBJ2-3
CASSSLAGDLDTQYF
>TRBV4-2|TRBJ1-4
CATQQETATNEKLFF
>TRBV9|TRBJ2-4
CASSVVGTDLAKNIQYF
>TRBV6-2/TRBV6-3|TRBJ1-3
CASSRDLSGNTIYF
>TRBV6-1|TRBJ2-2
CASRPGLAGTGELFF
>TRBV30|TRBJ1-1
CAWGLGVHTEAFF
>TRBV7-2|TRBJ2-3
CASSFHRTGGTDTQYF
>TRBV19|TRBJ2-3
CASTQQGLRDTQYF
>TRBV7-9|TRBJ2-3
CASSLGKVSGTDTQYF
>TRBV5-1|TRBJ2-6
CASSQMTGTSGANVLTF
>TRBV19|TRBJ1-5
CASSQRSGRYDQPQHF
>TRBV3-1|TRBJ1-2
CASSQLITGGADGYTF
>TRBV19|TRBJ2-3
CASSIRRTSGGHTDTQYF
>TRBV12-3/TRBV12-4|TRBJ2-7
CASSFRRSYEQYF
>TRBV28|TRBJ2-7
CASSSPTGSYEQYF
>TRBV6-1|TRBJ2-7
CASSEPVSSFSSYEQYF
>TRBV20-1|TRBJ2-7
CSARGGARPSYEQYF
>TRBV11-2|TRBJ2-1
CASSSRAGPNNEQFF
>TRBV20-1|TRBJ2-2
CSAEGLAGDTGELFF
>TRBV10-3|TRBJ2-7
CAISESLGSSYEQYF
>TRBV12-3/TRBV12-4|TRBJ1-5
CASSWRGNQPQHF
>TRBV12-3/TRBV12-4|TRBJ1-2
CASSLRGINYGYTF
>TRBV20-1|TRBJ2-7
CSAPQAGAAIYEQYF